A selection of T cell receptor beta chains follows, all from one sample in a study of blood T cell repertoires in COVID-19. Data came from immunoSEQ multiplex PCR; TCRdb stores just in-frame clones and leaves some out. The sample holds 300,000 or so clones, 70% to 90% seen once. Sequencing used PBMCs or T cells enriched from blood (not recorded which). These receptors came from a woman aged 18-29 years who had recovered from COVID-19. The CDR3 runs from the conserved cysteine through the conserved F or W. A D gene is named only where the DNA matches it firmly. Expanded clones are given a class, and other clones once, few, many or no size at all.

.	.	TRBV2	TRBJ1-4	TGTGCCAGCAGTGAACCAGGTCGAAGTCTCGGAAAACTGTTTTTT	CASSEPGRSLGKLFF
.	.	TRBV28	TRBJ1-1	TGTGCCAGCAGTTTGGGGGCTAGGCATAATGGGATGAACACTGAAGCTTTCTTT	CASSLGARHNGMNTEAFF
.	TRBD1	TRBV5-1	TRBJ2-3	TGCGCCAGCAGGACCACAGGGGGGTTCACAGATACGCAGTATTTT	CASRTTGGFTDTQYF
.	TRBD1	TRBV3-1/TRBV3-2	TRBJ2-6	TGTGCCAGCAGGTCTACAGGGGACGGGGCCAACGTCCTGACTTTC	CASRSTGDGANVLTF
.	TRBD1	TRBV4-1	TRBJ2-7	TGCGCCAGCAGCCTATACTTCCCCATGGGACAGCCCTACGAGCAGTACTTC	CASSLYFPMGQPYEQYF
.	.	TRBV7-2	TRBJ2-5	TGTGCCAGCAGCTTAGGAGCAGGGGAGACCCAGTACTTC	CASSLGAGETQYF
.	.	TRBV9	TRBJ1-6	TGTGCCAGCAGCGTAGATGAGGGAGGTAGTTCACCCCTCCACTTT	CASSVDEGGSSPLHF
.	.	TRBV28	TRBJ1-2	TGTGCCAGCAGTTCGGCGGACAGCTCTGGCTACACCTTC	CASSSADSSGYTF
.	.	TRBV5-1	TRBJ1-1	TGCGCCAGCAGCCAAACCCTAGGACAGTCGACTGAAGCTTTCTTT	CASSQTLGQSTEAFF
.	TRBD2	TRBV5-4	TRBJ2-3	TGTGCCCGCGGGACTAGCGGGGGGGCGGGGCCTGCAGATACGCAGTATTTT	CARGTSGGAGPADTQYF
.	TRBD1	TRBV18	TRBJ2-7	TGTGCCAGCTCACCAAGGGACAGGGGCTACGAGCAGTACTTC	CASSPRDRGYEQYF
.	.	TRBV5-4	TRBJ1-4	TGTGCCAGCAGCTTGCGGCCCGGGGATGAAAAACTGTTTTTT	CASSLRPGDEKLFF
.	.	TRBV18	TRBJ2-7	TGTGCCAGCTCAGTCGGGATTGCCTACGAGCAGTACTTC	CASSVGIAYEQYF
.	.	TRBV6-5	TRBJ1-2	TGTGCCAGCAGTATAGGACGATCAGGAGGAGGCTACACCTTC	CASSIGRSGGGYTF
.	.	TRBV29-1	TRBJ1-4	TGCAGCGTTGAAAGGGCGGGGGAGGAAAAACTGTTTTTT	CSVERAGEEKLFF
.	.	TRBV18	TRBJ1-4	TGTGCCAGCTCACCAAGGGGCTCCGCGACTTTAACTAATGAAAAACTGTTTTTT	CASSPRGSATLTNEKLFF
.	.	TRBV15	TRBJ1-6	TGTGCCACCAGCAGAGACAGGCTATTCCCCCTCCACTTT	CATSRDRLFPLHF
once	TRBD1	TRBV6-4	TRBJ1-3	TGTGCCACCCCGGACAGGGGAGAAGGAAACACCATATATTTT	CATPDRGEGNTIYF